The 22 T cell receptor beta chains in this list originate from one sample, sequenced in a study of cytomegalovirus exposure and HLA in healthy donors. A multiplex PCR was run with 60 Vbeta primers and 13 Jbeta primers. Using immunoSEQ multiplex PCR, the repertoire was profiled, and TCRdb retains in-frame clones only, with some absent. The data hold over 80,000 clones, with 73% observed a single time. Sequenced input: PBMCs. These TCRs come from a man between 40 and 49 years old in good health and CMV-seronegative.

This clone was found a few times. At one end the junction does not follow the germline gene, possibly because of a read error. The J gene is TRBJ1-1, the V gene TRBV7-2; D is possibly TRBD1 (5 bases). CDR3 length: 14 residues. The germline V gene encodes CDR1 SGHTA and CDR2 FQGNSA. The CDR3 protein is CASRLVGLNTEAFF. CDR3 nucleotide sequence: TGTGCCAGCAGATTAGTGGGGCTGAACACTGAAGCTTTCTTT.

The chain links TRBV27 to TRBJ1-2, with 10 bases matching TRBD1. The CDR3 length is 17 residues. Germline V gives CDR1 MNHEY, CDR2 SMNVEV (reference sequence). V lost 6 bases, J lost 4 bases, and 14 bases stayed unmatched. Here the CDR3 reads CASRVAGTGDFGYGYTF. Written as DNA, the CDR3 is TGTGCCAGCAGAGTAGCCGGGACAGGGGATTTCGGCTATGGCTACACCTTC.

This clone was found a few times. The conserved phenylalanine or tryptophan is not found at the CDR3 terminus, so this likely reflects a read error. Because the CDR3's place on the DNA is in doubt, the DNA is left out and the CDR3 is given as listed by TCRdb. V is TRBV2 and J is TRBJ1-1; the table assigns TRBD1, which was not confirmed against the DNA. CDR1 and CDR2 from the germline V gene are SNHLY and FYNNEI. The CDR3 region is 13 residues in length, termini included. The CDR3 sequence: CASSAGAGTEALV.

This chain connects TRBV2 to TRBJ1-2; TRBD1 matches at 8 bases. This CDR3 contains 15 residues. V was pared by 6 bases and J by 5 bases, with 11 bases of the junction left unmatched. CDR1 and CDR2 from the germline V gene are SNHLY and FYNNEI. DNA of the CDR3: TGTGCCAGCAGCCTTGTGGGACAGGAGCCTTATGGCTACACCTTC. Amino acid sequence: CASSLVGQEPYGYTF.

The chain links TRBV5-6 to TRBJ2-1; D gene ambiguous. V lost 0 bases, J lost 5 bases, and 3 bases lay in between. Germline assignment: CDR1 SGHDT and CDR2 YYEEEE. The CDR3 has 12 amino acids. DNA for the CDR3: TGTGCCAGCAGCTTGGCAGACAATGAGCAGTTCTTC. As protein: CASSLADNEQFF.

Notes on this clone: Mismatch with germline at one junction end may stem from a read error. The chain recombines TRBV7-3 with TRBJ2-5, with TRBD2 matching 12 bases. This CDR3 has 15 residues. The V gene's germline CDR1 is SGHTA and CDR2 FQGTGA. This CDR3 reads CASSLTPTGLAGSHF. For the CDR3, the DNA is TGTGCCAGCAGCTTAACCCCCACGGGACTAGCGGGTTCGCACTTC.

In its sample, this clone was seen once. The chain combines TRBV7-3 with TRBJ2-1, with 7 nucleotides matching TRBD2. V was clipped by 5 bases and J by 1 base; unmatched bases: 5. From germline, CDR1 is SGHTA and CDR2 FQGTGA. This CDR3 is 15 amino acids long. CDR3 DNA sequence: TGTGCCAGCAGCACCGGGGGGACGTCCTACAATGAGCAGTTCTTC. Translating gives CASSTGGTSYNEQFF.

V gene TRBV7-9 combines with J gene TRBJ2-7, with 10 nucleotides matching TRBD1. The germline V gene has CDR1 SEHNR and CDR2 FQNEAQ (reference sequence). The CDR3 has 14 amino acids. V lost 7 bases and J lost 7; bases outside the gene matches: 10. CDR3 loop: CASTPGTGVREQYF. The CDR3 nucleotides are TGTGCCAGCACCCCTGGGACAGGGGTCAGGGAGCAGTACTTC.

The V and J genes are TRBV5-4 and TRBJ2-1; 11 bases are shared with TRBD2. The V gene's germline CDR1 is SGHNT and CDR2 YYREEE (reference sequence). Germline trimming cut 0 bases from V and 8 bases from J; bases unmatched to any gene: 10. The CDR3 runs to 17 residues. The CDR3 sequence: CASSLGGSGGARHEQFF. The CDR3 region has the DNA TGTGCCAGCAGCTTGGGTGGTAGCGGGGGGGCTCGTCATGAGCAGTTCTTC.

The gene calls are TRBV7-9 and TRBJ1-1, with TRBD1 as a possible D gene (6 bases). CDR1 SEHNR and CDR2 FQNEAQ come from the germline V gene (reference sequence). V was trimmed by 6 bases and J by 1 base, leaving 15 bases between them. The CDR3 length is 15 residues. The CDR3 DNA is TGTGCCAGCAGAGGCGAGGGGACACCGAACACTGAAGCTTTCTTT. It is translated as CASRGEGTPNTEAFF. Filled out from reference TRBV7-9 and TRBJ1-1, the complete variable domain reads DTGVSQNPRHKITKRGQNVTFRCDPISEHNRLYWYRQTLGQGPEFLTYFQNEAQLEKSRLLSDRFSAERPKGSFSTLEIQRTEQGDSAMYLCASRGEGTPNTEAFFGQGTRLTVV.

This clone has more than one count but fewer than ten. The chain employs TRBV6-6 and TRBJ2-3; 8 nucleotides agree with TRBD2. V was clipped by 5 bases and J by 2 bases; unmatched bases: 3. The CDR3 loop spans 14 amino acids. Germline-derived CDR1 and CDR2 are MNHNY and SVGAGI (reference sequence). The CDR3 coding sequence is TGTGCCAGCAGTCCAGCGGGGGTCACAGATACGCAGTATTTT. Protein: CASSPAGVTDTQYF.

Comments on this clone: At one boundary the junction diverges from the germline segment, which might be a read error. The chain links TRBV2 to TRBJ2-7, with 7 bases fitting TRBD2. This CDR3 region has 13 residues. Per germline, CDR1 SNHLY and CDR2 FYNNEI. In DNA form, the CDR3 reads TGTGCCAGCAGTGAAAGTGAGGGAGGGACTTACAACTTC. Its translation: CASSESEGGTYNF.

The chain uses TRBV6-5 and TRBJ2-7; tentative D call: TRBD2 (7 bases). CDR1 and CDR2 from the germline V gene are MNHEY and SVGAGI. The CDR3 length is 16 residues. V was pared by 0 bases and J by 4 bases, with 16 bases between. CDR3 DNA: TGTGCCAGCAGTTACTCTGGGGGGGCCGTGTTATACGAGCAGTACTTC. It yields the protein CASSYSGGAVLYEQYF.

This chain links TRBV5-4 with TRBJ1-5; D may be TRBD1 (6 bases). The V end lost 4 bases, the J end lost 2 bases, and 16 bases lay between the germline ends. CDR3 length: 16 amino acids. The germline V gene has CDR1 SGHNT and CDR2 YYREEE (reference sequence). CDR3 sequence (DNA): TGTGCCAGCAGCCTTGGGGGCGATGGGGGCAATCAGCCCCAGCATTTT. Protein sequence: CASSLGGDGGNQPQHF.

CDR3 residues: CATSRDKGTNEKLFF. The CDR3 DNA sequence: TGTGCCACCAGCAGAGATAAGGGGACTAATGAAAAACTGTTTTTT. The rearrangement links TRBV15 to TRBJ1-4, with D possibly TRBD1 on 5 matching bases. CDR1 and CDR2 from the germline V gene are LNHNV and YYDKDF (reference sequence). This CDR3 region has 15 residues. Deletions cut 0 bases from V and 2 bases from J, with 7 bases between.

J is TRBJ2-7 and V is TRBV5-1; D ambiguous. CDR1 SGHRS and CDR2 YFSETQ come from the germline V gene. V lost 0 bases, J lost 2 bases, and 15 bases lay in between. The CDR3 sequence is 16 residues long. The CDR3 nucleotides are TGCGCCAGCAGCTTGGCAGGTCCCAATTTCCCCTACGAGCAGTACTTC. Its protein product is CASSLAGPNFPYEQYF.

V usage is TRBV4-2 and J usage is TRBJ1-6, with D unclear. V was shortened by 1 base and J by 8 bases, with 6 bases between the two germline ends. The germline CDR1 and CDR2 sequences are LGHNA and YNFKEQ. There are 13 residues in the CDR3. This CDR3 is CASSQATYSPLHF. The CDR3 DNA reads TGTGCCAGCAGCCAAGCTACTTATTCACCCCTCCACTTT.

This chain links TRBV18 with TRBJ1-5, with a weak D call TRBD1 (5 bases). The CDR3 spans 16 residues. Germline CDR1 is KGHSH and CDR2 is LQKENI. The V end was cut by 4 bases, the J end by 0 bases, with 13 bases between. The CDR3 spells CASSLSVGDSNQPQHF. CDR3 in DNA: TGTGCCAGCTCACTTTCGGTAGGGGATAGCAATCAGCCCCAGCATTTT.

Concerning this clone: The sample carries other DNA sequences with the same CDR3. V is TRBV7-6 and J is TRBJ1-4; D gene unclear. V was trimmed by 0 bases and J by 5 bases, leaving 16 bases between them. Looked up from germline, CDR1 is SGHVS and CDR2 is FNYEAQ. CDR3 length: 17 amino acids. The CDR3 nucleotides read TGTGCCAGCAGCTTAGCCTCCGGGTCTTTAGGAAATGAAAAACTGTTTTTT. This encodes CASSLASGSLGNEKLFF.

The CDR3 reads CASSLGSWRGRDTQYF. CDR3 nucleotides: TGTGCCAGCAGCTTAGGAAGTTGGAGGGGCCGGGATACGCAGTATTTT. The genes are TRBV11-3 and TRBJ2-3; possible D gene TRBD2, 6 bases. The V and J ends lost 1 base and 6 bases respectively, with 17 bases between them. This CDR3 spans 16 amino acids. CDR1 is SGHNT, CDR2 YENEEA, per germline.

This clone appeared a few times. V gene TRBV5-5 combines with J gene TRBJ1-4, with D possibly TRBD1 on 5 matching bases. CDR1 and CDR2 (germline): SGHKS, YYEKEE (reference sequence). The CDR3 runs to 13 residues. Trimming took off 3 bases at V and 8 bases at J, with 11 bases between the two ends. CDR3 sequence reads: CASSWQEGEKLFF. Here the CDR3 DNA reads TGTGCCAGCAGCTGGCAGGAGGGGGAAAAACTGTTTTTT.

This clone was seen a handful of times. The gene calls are TRBV4-2 and TRBJ2-3, with 10 nucleotides matching TRBD2. This CDR3 spans 16 amino acids. CDR1 and CDR2 (germline): LGHNA, YNFKEQ. Trimming removed 4 bases from V and 1 base from J; junction bases left unmatched: 5. CDR3 loop: CASSPQAGGGTDTQYF. As DNA, the CDR3 is TGTGCCAGCAGCCCTCAAGCGGGGGGGGGCACAGATACGCAGTATTTT.